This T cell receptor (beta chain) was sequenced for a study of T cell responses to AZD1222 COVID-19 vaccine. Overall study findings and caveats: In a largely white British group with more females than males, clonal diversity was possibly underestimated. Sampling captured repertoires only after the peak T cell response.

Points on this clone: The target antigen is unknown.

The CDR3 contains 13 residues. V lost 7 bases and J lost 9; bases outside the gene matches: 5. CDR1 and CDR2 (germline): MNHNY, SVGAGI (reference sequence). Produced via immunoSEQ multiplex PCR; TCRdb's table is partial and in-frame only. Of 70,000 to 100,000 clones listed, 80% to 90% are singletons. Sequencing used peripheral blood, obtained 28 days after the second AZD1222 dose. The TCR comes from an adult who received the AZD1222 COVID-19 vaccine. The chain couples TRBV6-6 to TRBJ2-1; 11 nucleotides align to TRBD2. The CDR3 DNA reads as TGTGCCAGCATTACGGGACTAGCGGCTGAGCAGTTCTTC. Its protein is CASITGLAAEQFF.